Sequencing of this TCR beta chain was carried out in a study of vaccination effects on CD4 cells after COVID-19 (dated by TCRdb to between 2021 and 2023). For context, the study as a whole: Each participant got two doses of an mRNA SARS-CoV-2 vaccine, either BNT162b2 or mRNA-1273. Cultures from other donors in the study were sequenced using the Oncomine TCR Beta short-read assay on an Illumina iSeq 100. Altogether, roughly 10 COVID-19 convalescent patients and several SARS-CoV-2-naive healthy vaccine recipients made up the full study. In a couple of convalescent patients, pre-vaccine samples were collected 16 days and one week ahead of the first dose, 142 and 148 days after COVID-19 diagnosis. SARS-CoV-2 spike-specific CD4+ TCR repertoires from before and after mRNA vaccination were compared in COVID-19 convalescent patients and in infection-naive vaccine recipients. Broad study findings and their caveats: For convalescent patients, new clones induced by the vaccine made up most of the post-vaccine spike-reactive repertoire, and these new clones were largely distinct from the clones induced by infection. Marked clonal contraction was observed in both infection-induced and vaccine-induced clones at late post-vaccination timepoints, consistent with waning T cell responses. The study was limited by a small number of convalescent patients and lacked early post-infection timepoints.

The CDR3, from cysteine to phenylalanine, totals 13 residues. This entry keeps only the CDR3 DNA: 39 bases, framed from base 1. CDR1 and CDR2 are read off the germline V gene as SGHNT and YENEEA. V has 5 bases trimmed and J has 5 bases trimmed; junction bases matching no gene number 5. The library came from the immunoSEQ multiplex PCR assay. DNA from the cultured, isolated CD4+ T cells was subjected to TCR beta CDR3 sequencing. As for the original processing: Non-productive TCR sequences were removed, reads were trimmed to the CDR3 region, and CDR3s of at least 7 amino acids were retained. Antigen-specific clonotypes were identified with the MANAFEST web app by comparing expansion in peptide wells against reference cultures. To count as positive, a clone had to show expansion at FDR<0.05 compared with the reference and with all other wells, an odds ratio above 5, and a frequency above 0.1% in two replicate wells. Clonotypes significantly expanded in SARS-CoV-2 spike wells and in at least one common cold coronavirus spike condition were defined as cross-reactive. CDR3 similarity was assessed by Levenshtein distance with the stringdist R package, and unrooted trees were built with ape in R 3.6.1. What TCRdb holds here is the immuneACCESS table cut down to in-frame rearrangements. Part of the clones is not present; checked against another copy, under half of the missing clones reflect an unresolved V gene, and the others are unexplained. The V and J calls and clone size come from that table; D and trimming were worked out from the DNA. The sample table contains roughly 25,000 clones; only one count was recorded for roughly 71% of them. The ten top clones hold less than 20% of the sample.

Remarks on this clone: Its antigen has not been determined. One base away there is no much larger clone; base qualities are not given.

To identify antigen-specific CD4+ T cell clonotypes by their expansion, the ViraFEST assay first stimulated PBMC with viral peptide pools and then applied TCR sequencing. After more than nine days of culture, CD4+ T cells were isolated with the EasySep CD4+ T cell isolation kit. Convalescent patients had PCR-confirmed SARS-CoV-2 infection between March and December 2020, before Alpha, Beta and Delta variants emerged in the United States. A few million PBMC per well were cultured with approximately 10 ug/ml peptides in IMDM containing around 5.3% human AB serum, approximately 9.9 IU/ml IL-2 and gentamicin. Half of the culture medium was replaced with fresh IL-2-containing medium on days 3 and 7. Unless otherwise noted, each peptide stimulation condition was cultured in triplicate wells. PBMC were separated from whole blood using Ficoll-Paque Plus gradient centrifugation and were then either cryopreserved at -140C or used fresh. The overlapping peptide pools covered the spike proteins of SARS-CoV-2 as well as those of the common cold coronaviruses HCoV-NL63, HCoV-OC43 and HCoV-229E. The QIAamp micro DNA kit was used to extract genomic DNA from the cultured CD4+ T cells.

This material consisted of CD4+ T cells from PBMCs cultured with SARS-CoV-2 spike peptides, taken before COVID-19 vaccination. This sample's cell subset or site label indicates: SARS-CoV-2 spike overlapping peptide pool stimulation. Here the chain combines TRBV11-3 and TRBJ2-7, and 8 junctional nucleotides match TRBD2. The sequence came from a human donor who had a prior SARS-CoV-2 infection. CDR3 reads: CASSTGTRNEQYF. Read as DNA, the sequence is TGTGCCAGCAGCACCGGGACTAGGAACGAGCAGTACTTC.